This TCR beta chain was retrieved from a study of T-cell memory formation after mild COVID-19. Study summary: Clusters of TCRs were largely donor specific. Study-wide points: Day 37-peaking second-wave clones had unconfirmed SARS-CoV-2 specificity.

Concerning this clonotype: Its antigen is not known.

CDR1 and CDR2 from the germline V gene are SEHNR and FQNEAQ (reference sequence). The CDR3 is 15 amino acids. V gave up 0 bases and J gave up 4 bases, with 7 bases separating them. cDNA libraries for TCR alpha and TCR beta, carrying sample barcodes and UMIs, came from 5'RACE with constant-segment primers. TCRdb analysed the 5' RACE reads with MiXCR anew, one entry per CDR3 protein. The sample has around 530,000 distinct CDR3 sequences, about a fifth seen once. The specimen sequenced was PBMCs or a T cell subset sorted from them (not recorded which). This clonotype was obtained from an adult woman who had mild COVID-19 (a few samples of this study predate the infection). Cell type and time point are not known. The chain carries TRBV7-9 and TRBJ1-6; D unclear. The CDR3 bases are TGTGCCAGCAGCTTAGCTGCAGGTTATAATTCACCCCTCCACTTT. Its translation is CASSLAAGYNSPLHF. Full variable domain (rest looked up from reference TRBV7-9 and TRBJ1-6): DTGVSQNPRHKITKRGQNVTFRCDPISEHNRLYWYRQTLGQGPEFLTYFQNEAQLEKSRLLSDRFSAERPKGSFSTLEIQRTEQGDSAMYLCASSLAAGYNSPLHFGNGTRLTVT.